These 23 T cell receptor beta chains were all obtained from the same sample, sequenced in a study of blood T cell repertoires in COVID-19. Produced via immunoSEQ multiplex PCR; TCRdb's table is partial and in-frame only. The profile shows more than 20,000 clones, roughly 75% of them singletons. Sequenced: peripheral blood. The source is a man in his sixties with active COVID-19.

This clone appeared a few times. The genes are TRBV5-4 and TRBJ2-1; 11 bases fit TRBD2. CDR1 SGHNT and CDR2 YYREEE come from the germline V gene (reference sequence). Trimming at V came to 4 bases and at J to 6 bases, leaving 15 bases not matched to a gene. The CDR3 runs to 18 residues. In nucleotides, the CDR3 is TGTGCCAGCAGCCTTGAGACTAGCGGGGACAAGGGAGGCAATGAGCAGTTCTTC. Translation gives CASSLETSGDKGGNEQFF.

The rearrangement uses TRBV5-1 and TRBJ2-7; TRBD2 matches at 7 bases. J was trimmed by 3 bases and V by 5 bases; bases with no gene match: 8. Germline loops: CDR1 SGHRS, CDR2 YFSETQ. The CDR3 is 14 residues long. This CDR3 is CASSQAGVFYEQYF. The CDR3, as DNA: TGCGCCAGCAGTCAGGCGGGAGTTTTCTACGAGCAGTACTTC.

The rearrangement uses TRBV4-3 and TRBJ2-1; 10 nucleotides match TRBD1. Unmatched junction bases numbered 6, after V lost 4 bases and J lost 6 bases. Germline V gene lookup returns CDR1 LGHNA and CDR2 YSLEER. The CDR3 extends over 15 amino acids. CDR3 in DNA: TGCGCCAGCAGCCTAGGGACAGGGGCGAGCAATGAGCAGTTCTTC. Its protein product is CASSLGTGASNEQFF.

This sequence joins TRBV7-2 and TRBJ2-1; D is undetermined. The CDR3 spans 15 residues. From germline, CDR1 is SGHTA and CDR2 FQGNSA. V lost 2 bases to trimming and J lost 0 bases, with 8 bases between them. The CDR3 DNA sequence: TGTGCCAGCAGCTTACCGGTGAGCTCCTACAATGAGCAGTTCTTC. This encodes CASSLPVSSYNEQFF.

J is TRBJ2-5 and V is TRBV27; D is possibly TRBD1 (6 bases). V was trimmed by 8 bases and J by 3 bases, leaving 16 bases between them. The CDR3 is 14 amino acids. CDR1 is MNHEY, CDR2 SMNVEV, per germline (reference sequence). The CDR3 DNA reads as TGTGCCAGCGGGGGTGGTGGGACAAAAGAGACCCAGTACTTC. Translated: CASGGGGTKETQYF.

Concerning this clone: Its ends do not fully match the called genes, so a read error is possible. The same CDR3 arises from other DNA sequences in this sample as well. This chain's CDR3 is CASSQALTRNEQYF. The CDR3 DNA reads TGTGCTAGCAGCCAAGCCCTCACTAGGAACGAGCAGTACTTC. This chain connects TRBV4-2 to TRBJ2-7; weak D call: TRBD2 (5 bases). This CDR3 contains 14 residues. Germline loops: CDR1 LGHNA, CDR2 YNFKEQ.

The J gene is TRBJ2-3, the V gene TRBV2; TRBD2 matches at 8 bases. This CDR3 spans 19 amino acids. Germline V gene lookup returns CDR1 SNHLY and CDR2 FYNNEI. Unmatched junction bases numbered 15, after V lost 0 bases and J lost 4 bases. Here the CDR3 DNA reads TGTGCCAGCAGTGAAGCCGCTGACCCCTTCCGGGAGGGATCAGATACGCAGTATTTT. It specifies CASSEAADPFREGSDTQYF. Variable domain in full (rest from reference TRBV2 and TRBJ2-3): EPEVTQTPSHQVTQMGQEVILRCVPISNHLYFYWYRQILGQKVEFLVSFYNNEISEKSEIFDDQFSVERPDGSNFTLKIRSTKLEDSAMYFCASSEAADPFREGSDTQYFGPGTRLTVL.

The V call is TRBV7-2, the J call TRBJ2-1; TRBD2 matches 10 bases. This CDR3 region has 15 residues. Trimming at V came to 5 bases and at J to 9 bases, leaving 10 bases not matched to a gene. Germline values: CDR1 SGHTA, CDR2 FQGNSA. The CDR3 nucleotides are TGTGCCAGCAGCCCTGGACTAGCGGAAGGGGGTGAGCAGTTCTTC. This codes for CASSPGLAEGGEQFF.

The gene calls are TRBV6-4 and TRBJ1-5, with 8 bases aligning to TRBD1. V shed 2 bases and J 6 bases; nucleotides not matched to a gene: 12. The length of the CDR3 is 17 residues. Germline V gene data show CDR1 as MRHNA and CDR2 as SNTAGT. CDR3 sequence: CASSDGTGAVGGQPQHF. DNA of the CDR3: TGTGCCAGCAGTGACGGGACAGGAGCCGTAGGAGGTCAGCCCCAGCATTTT.

The chain has TRBV9 and TRBJ1-1, with D perhaps matching TRBD1 (6 bases). V was clipped by 0 bases and J by 0 bases, with 9 bases between them. The CDR3 sequence is 15 residues long. Germline values: CDR1 SGDLS, CDR2 YYNGEE. The CDR3 here is CASSVDWDMNTEAFF. The CDR3 DNA reads TGTGCCAGCAGCGTAGATTGGGACATGAACACTGAAGCTTTCTTT.

J is TRBJ1-2 and V is TRBV30; tentatively, D is TRBD1 (6 bases). The CDR3 is 15 residues long. Trimming shortened V by 3 bases and J by 0 bases, and 14 bases separated the two germline ends. Germline CDR1 is GTSNPN and CDR2 is SVGIG (reference sequence). CDR3 nucleotide sequence: TGTGCCTGGAGAACGTTGGGGGCCCCTAACTATGGCTACACCTTC. It is translated as CAWRTLGAPNYGYTF.

This chain joins TRBV2 and TRBJ2-3, with 8 bases aligning to TRBD2. Losses at the gene ends were 0 bases for V and 3 bases for J; bases not matched to a gene: 8. This CDR3 spans 17 amino acids. Germline CDR1 and CDR2: SNHLY and FYNNEI. CDR3 residues: CASSEAPWVAGTDTQYF. In nucleotides, the CDR3 is TGTGCCAGCAGTGAAGCGCCGTGGGTAGCGGGGACAGATACGCAGTATTTT.

The chain is built from TRBV14 and TRBJ2-7, with 7 bases fitting TRBD2. The CDR3 runs to 15 residues. With V trimmed by 3 bases and J by 2 bases, 7 bases remained unmatched. Germline V lookup: CDR1 SGHDN, CDR2 FVKESK. CDR3: CASSQELAAAYEQYF. CDR3 nucleotides: TGTGCCAGCAGCCAGGAGCTAGCGGCCGCCTACGAGCAGTACTTC.

The gene calls are TRBV4-1 and TRBJ1-2; perhaps TRBD1 as D (6 bases). From germline, CDR1 is MGHRA and CDR2 YSYEKL. The CDR3 is made up of 13 amino acids. The germline V and J ends were trimmed by 5 bases and 4 bases, with 11 bases remaining between them. This CDR3 is CASSTGRGYGYTF. The CDR3 nucleotides are TGCGCCAGCAGCACAGGGCGAGGCTATGGCTACACCTTC.

The J gene is TRBJ1-2, the V gene TRBV12-5; 9 bases agree with TRBD1. The CDR3 runs to 14 residues. Germline CDR1 and CDR2: LGHNT and FRNRAP. V trimming: 1 base; J trimming: 8 bases; junction bases outside the gene matches: 5. CDR3 amino acids: CASGLDGTGNGYTF. The CDR3 nucleotides read TGTGCTAGTGGTTTGGACGGGACAGGGAACGGCTACACCTTC.

This clone was recorded only once. CDR3 amino acids: CSVRDNNEQFF. Here the CDR3 DNA reads TGCAGCGTTCGGGACAACAATGAGCAGTTCTTC. The rearrangement uses TRBV29-1 and TRBJ2-1, with D tentatively TRBD1 (6 bases). Germline V gene lookup returns CDR1 SQVTM and CDR2 ANQGSEA. Trimming cost V 5 bases and J 5 bases, with 7 bases left between them. This CDR3 is 11 amino acids long.

This clone was recorded a few times. This rearrangement joins TRBV5-1 to TRBJ1-1; a possible D gene is TRBD1 (5 bases). From germline, CDR1 is SGHRS and CDR2 YFSETQ. Trimming stripped 2 bases from V and 4 bases from J, with 24 bases between. CDR3 size: 18 residues. CDR3 sequence: CASSFSPTAFTLFTEAFF. CDR3 nucleotide sequence: TGCGCCAGCAGCTTCTCGCCGACAGCCTTCACACTATTCACTGAAGCTTTCTTT.

The CDR3 DNA reads TGTGCCAGCAGTCCAGGACTAGCGGGAAAAGAGCAGTTCTTC. Translation: CASSPGLAGKEQFF. V gene TRBV28 combines with J gene TRBJ2-1; 12 nucleotides align to TRBD2. Germline trimming cut 5 bases from V and 10 bases from J; bases unmatched to any gene: 6. Germline-derived CDR1 and CDR2 are MDHEN and SYDVKM. This CDR3 has 14 residues.

The chain couples TRBV7-9 to TRBJ2-2; D unresolved. V shed 3 bases and J shed 3 bases, with 11 bases lying between them. The germline CDR1 and CDR2 sequences are SEHNR and FQNEAQ (reference sequence). The CDR3 extends over 15 amino acids. CDR3 protein: CASSFGYGDTGELFF. The CDR3 region has the DNA TGTGCCAGCAGCTTCGGATACGGAGACACCGGGGAGCTGTTTTTT.

This chain's CDR3 is CATPGLSGWQFF. Written as DNA, the CDR3 is TGTGCCACCCCGGGACTTTCCGGGTGGCAGTTCTTC. The V gene is TRBV2, the J gene TRBJ2-1; the D gene is possibly TRBD2 (6 bases). V shed 10 bases and J shed 12 bases, with 19 bases lying between them. The CDR3 length is 12 residues. Germline CDR1 SNHLY, CDR2 FYNNEI. The whole variable domain, filled in from reference TRBV2 and TRBJ2-1, reads EPEVTQTPSHQVTQMGQEVILRCVPISNHLYFYWYRQILGQKVEFLVSFYNNEISEKSEIFDDQFSVERPDGSNFTLKIRSTKLEDSAMYFCATPGLSGWQFFGPGTRLTVL.

This chain uses TRBV5-1 with TRBJ2-2; tentatively, D is TRBD2 (5 bases). CDR3 length: 13 residues. Germline V gene sequence: CDR1 SGHRS, CDR2 YFSETQ. V was cut by 4 bases and J by 6 bases, with 10 bases left in between. The CDR3 bases are TGCGCCAGCAGCGCGGGTGTCCCCGGGGAGCTGTTTTTT. Its protein product is CASSAGVPGELFF.

This clone was seen once. This rearrangement joins TRBV19 to TRBJ2-1; TRBD2 agrees at 11 bases. In germline, CDR1 is LNHDA, CDR2 SQIVND (reference sequence). V shed 5 bases, J shed 4 bases, and the junction held 7 bases outside the gene matches. This CDR3 is 16 amino acids long. CDR3 in amino acids: CASSLSGRAVYNEQFF. CDR3 nucleotides: TGTGCCAGTAGTCTTAGCGGGAGGGCGGTATACAATGAGCAGTTCTTC.

In DNA, the CDR3 is TGCGCCAGCAGCCAAGTCACGGGATTCAGGGGCGAGCAGTACTTC. This gives the protein CASSQVTGFRGEQYF. The V call is TRBV4-3, the J call TRBJ2-7; D might be TRBD1 (6 bases). Germline CDR1 reads LGHNA; CDR2 reads YSLEER. The V and J ends lost 1 base and 6 bases respectively, with 16 bases between them. The CDR3 is 15 amino acids.